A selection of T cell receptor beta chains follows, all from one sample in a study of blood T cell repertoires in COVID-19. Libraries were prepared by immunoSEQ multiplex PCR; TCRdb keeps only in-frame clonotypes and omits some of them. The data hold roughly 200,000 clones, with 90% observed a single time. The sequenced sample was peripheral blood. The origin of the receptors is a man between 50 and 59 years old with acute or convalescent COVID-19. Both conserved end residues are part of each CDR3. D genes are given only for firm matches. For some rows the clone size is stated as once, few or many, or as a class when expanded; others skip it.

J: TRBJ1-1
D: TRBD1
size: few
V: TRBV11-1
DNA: TGTGCCAGCAGCCCGGACAGGGGACGGCACACTGAAGCTTTCTTT
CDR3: CASSPDRGRHTEAFF

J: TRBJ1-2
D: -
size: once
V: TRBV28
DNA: TGTGCCAGCAGTGGACAAGGCTATGGCTACACCTTC
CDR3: CASSGQGYGYTF

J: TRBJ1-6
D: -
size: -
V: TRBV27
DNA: TGTGCCAGCAGTTTCCAACTAAGCTCCTATAATTCACCCCTCCACTTT
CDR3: CASSFQLSSYNSPLHF

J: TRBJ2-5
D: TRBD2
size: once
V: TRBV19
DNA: TGTGCCAGTGGGACTAGCGGGTGGGAGACCCAGTACTTC
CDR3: CASGTSGWETQYF

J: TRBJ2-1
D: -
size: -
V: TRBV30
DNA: TGTGCCTGGAGTAATGTGGTAGCATCCTACAATGAGCAGTTCTTC
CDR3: CAWSNVVASYNEQFF

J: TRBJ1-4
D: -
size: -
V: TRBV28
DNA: TGTGCCAGCAGTTTAACAGGTCTGTTGGGAAAACTGTTTTTT
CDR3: CASSLTGLLGKLFF

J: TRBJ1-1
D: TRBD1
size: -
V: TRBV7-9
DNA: TGTGCCAGCAGCTTGAGGGGGCAAAGTGTTGGCACTGAAGCTTTCTTT
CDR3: CASSLRGQSVGTEAFF

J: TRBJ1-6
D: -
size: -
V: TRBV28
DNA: TGTGCCAGCAATGAGGGAACCTCCTATAATTCACCCCTCCACTTT
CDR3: CASNEGTSYNSPLHF

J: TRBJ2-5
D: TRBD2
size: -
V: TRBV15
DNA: TGTGCCACCAGCGAGGAAGCGGGAGTGGAGACCCAGTACTTC
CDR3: CATSEEAGVETQYF

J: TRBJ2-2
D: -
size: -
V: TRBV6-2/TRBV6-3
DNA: TGTGCCAGCAGTTACTCTGGGGGCCACGGGGAGCTGTTTTTT
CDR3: CASSYSGGHGELFF

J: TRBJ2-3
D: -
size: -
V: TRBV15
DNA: TGTGCCACCAGCAGAGCACCCACAGGGTTTGGGGGCACAGATACGCAGTATTTT
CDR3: CATSRAPTGFGGTDTQYF

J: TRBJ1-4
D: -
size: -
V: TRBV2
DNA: TGTGCTAGTCAAGTAGAGCCGACAACTAATGAAAAACTGTTTTTT
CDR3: CASQVEPTTNEKLFF

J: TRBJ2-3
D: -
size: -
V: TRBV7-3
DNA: TGTGCCAGCAGCTTAACGTCAGGGGTTGGGGATACGCAGTATTTT
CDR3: CASSLTSGVGDTQYF

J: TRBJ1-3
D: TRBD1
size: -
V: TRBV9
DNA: TGTGCCAGCAGCGTAGCCGGGACAGCGTTTGGAAACACCATATATTTT
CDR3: CASSVAGTAFGNTIYF

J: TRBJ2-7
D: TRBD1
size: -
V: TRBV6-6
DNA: TGTGCCAGCAGTCAGGGACAGGTGACCGAGCAGTACTTC
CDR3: CASSQGQVTEQYF

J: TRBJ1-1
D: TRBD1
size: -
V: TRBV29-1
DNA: TGCAGCGCGGACAGGGGAATGAACACTGAAGCTTTCTTT
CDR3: CSADRGMNTEAFF